The 23 T cell receptor beta chains given below trace back to one sample, sequenced in a study of blood T cell repertoires in COVID-19. TCRdb's copy holds only in-frame clones and misses some; the assay was immunoSEQ multiplex PCR. The sample lists fewer than 350,000 clones; about 82% were seen once. Sequenced input: peripheral blood. Source of these receptors: a human donor in a cohort sampled during active COVID-19.

This clone was found a few times. The chain is built from TRBV5-6 and TRBJ2-7; 12 bases map to TRBD2. The germline CDR1 and CDR2 sequences are SGHDT and YYEEEE. J gave up 6 bases and V 2 bases, and 9 bases lay outside the gene matches. The CDR3 totals 16 residues. CDR3 sequence reads: CASSLLAGGQLSEQYF. In nucleotides, the CDR3 is TGTGCCAGCAGCTTACTAGCGGGGGGCCAACTATCCGAGCAGTACTTC.

The rearrangement joins TRBV2 to TRBJ2-5, with 8 bases matching TRBD2. This CDR3 spans 15 amino acids. V trimming: 5 bases; J trimming: 1 base; junction bases outside the gene matches: 6. Germline CDR1 reads SNHLY; CDR2 reads FYNNEI. CDR3 DNA sequence: TGTGCCAGCAGTCAGAATAGCGGGGCCCAAGAGACCCAGTACTTC. Translated: CASSQNSGAQETQYF.

The count of this clone is one. V is TRBV11-2 and J is TRBJ2-6; perhaps TRBD1 as D (5 bases). This CDR3 has 17 residues. The ends were cut back, 5 bases at V and 0 bases at J, with 14 bases in the middle. The germline V gene encodes CDR1 SGHAT and CDR2 FQNNGV. DNA of the CDR3: TGTGCCAGCAGCCTAAGGGGCTCACGCTCTGGGGCCAACGTCCTGACTTTC. Translating gives CASSLRGSRSGANVLTF. The full variable domain, its missing parts supplied by reference TRBV11-2 and TRBJ2-6, is EAGVAQSPRYKIIEKRQSVAFWCNPISGHATLYWYQQILGQGPKLLIQFQNNGVVDDSQLPKDRFSAERLKGVDSTLKIQPAKLEDSAVYLCASSLRGSRSGANVLTFGAGSRLTVL.

This CDR3 reads CASSTGFHEQYF. CDR3 coding DNA: TGTGCCAGCAGCACAGGGTTCCACGAGCAGTACTTC. The rearrangement links TRBV2 to TRBJ2-7, with D tentatively TRBD1 (6 bases). Germline V lookup: CDR1 SNHLY, CDR2 FYNNEI. CDR3 length: 12 residues. Between the trimmed V and J ends, which lost 6 bases and 5 bases, there was a span of 11 bases.

This clone was seen just once. The chain has TRBV12-3 or TRBV12-4 and TRBJ2-5; a possible D gene is TRBD1 (5 bases). The ends were cut back, 4 bases at V and 2 bases at J, with 5 bases in the middle. CDR3 length: 12 amino acids. Here the CDR3 reads CASSSGQETQYF. For the CDR3, the DNA is TGTGCCAGCAGTTCAGGGCAAGAGACCCAGTACTTC.

The CDR3 loop is CASSDKGVSYTF. The CDR3 DNA follows: TGTGCCAGCAGTGATAAGGGGGTCAGCTACACCTTC. The rearrangement joins TRBV9 to TRBJ1-2; tentatively, D is TRBD1 (6 bases). The CDR3 extends over 12 amino acids. Deletions cut 5 bases from V and 9 bases from J, with 14 bases between. Germline CDR1 is SGDLS and CDR2 is YYNGEE.

The genes are TRBV3-1 (or the pseudogene TRBV3-2) and TRBJ2-1, with TRBD1 matching 7 bases. From germline, CDR1 is LGHDT and CDR2 YNNKEL (reference sequence). This CDR3 contains 15 residues. The V and J ends lost 4 bases and 5 bases, in that order; junction bases with no gene match: 8. The CDR3 sequence is CASSRGTARNNEQFF. DNA for the CDR3: TGTGCCAGCAGCCGAGGGACAGCTAGAAACAATGAGCAGTTCTTC.

The chain uses TRBV7-8 and TRBJ1-1, with 7 bases that match TRBD1. The CDR3 covers 17 residues. CDR1 and CDR2 (germline): SGHVS, FQNEAQ. The trim removed 1 base at V and 5 bases at J, leaving 13 bases unmatched. The CDR3 coding sequence is TGTGCCAGCAGCTTAGAGGGGGCCAGCTCTGTGGGGACTGAAGCTTTCTTT. Translated, it gives CASSLEGASSVGTEAFF.

The chain joins TRBV3-1 (or the pseudogene TRBV3-2) to TRBJ1-3, with unresolved D. The CDR3 extends over 13 amino acids. The germline V and J ends were trimmed by 0 bases and 4 bases, with 4 bases remaining between them. Germline CDR1 LGHDT, CDR2 YNNKEL (reference sequence). The CDR3 protein is CASSQDAGNTIYF. For the CDR3, the DNA is TGTGCCAGCAGCCAAGATGCGGGAAACACCATATATTTT.

The V call is TRBV6-5, the J call TRBJ1-2; D may be TRBD1 (5 bases). CDR3 length: 14 amino acids. With 2 bases removed from V and 1 base from J, the gap between germline ends came to 8 bases. Germline assignment: CDR1 MNHEY and CDR2 SVGAGI. This CDR3 is CASSYGGNNYGYTF. As DNA, the CDR3 is TGTGCCAGCAGTTACGGGGGGAATAACTATGGCTACACCTTC.

The chain combines TRBV2 with TRBJ2-1, with TRBD1 as a possible D gene (5 bases). Looked up from germline, CDR1 is SNHLY and CDR2 is FYNNEI. V was clipped by 6 bases and J by 5 bases, with 17 bases between them. This CDR3 contains 15 residues. CDR3: CASRSSTQGDNEQFF. The CDR3 DNA reads as TGTGCCAGCAGGTCCAGTACCCAGGGTGACAATGAGCAGTTCTTC.

The CDR3 DNA reads TGTGCCAGCAGCTTAGGTCCGACAGGGGAACGGGAGACCCAGTACTTC. Translated: CASSLGPTGERETQYF. The V call is TRBV7-6, the J call TRBJ2-5; 8 bases fit TRBD1. CDR3 length equals 16 residues. Trimming took 1 base from V and 5 from J; bases not matched to a gene: 9. The germline CDR1 and CDR2 sequences are SGHVS and FNYEAQ.

This clone has a handful of counts. Here the CDR3 DNA reads TGTGCCAGCAGCTTAGACGGGCTCAGGGGGAAAGAAAAACTGTTTTTT. Protein product: CASSLDGLRGKEKLFF. The chain combines TRBV11-2 with TRBJ1-4; 7 bases map to TRBD1. This CDR3 is 16 amino acids long. The germline gives CDR1 SGHAT, CDR2 FQNNGV. J gave up 8 bases and V 0 bases, and 9 bases lay outside the gene matches.

The chain links TRBV14 to TRBJ1-6, with 7 bases identical to TRBD1. CDR1 is SGHDN, CDR2 FVKESK, per germline. This CDR3 has 13 residues. Trimming at V came to 4 bases and at J to 8 bases, leaving 2 bases not matched to a gene. The CDR3: CASSPTGYSPLHF. CDR3 nucleotides: TGTGCCAGCAGCCCGACAGGGTATTCACCCCTCCACTTT.

In its sample, this clone was seen a few times. This sample includes further DNA sequences coding for the same CDR3. The CDR3 region is CATSGSGSNQPQHF. For the CDR3, the DNA is TGTGCCACCAGTGGGTCGGGGAGCAATCAGCCCCAGCATTTT. The chain carries TRBV24-1 and TRBJ1-5; unclear D gene. The V end lost 5 bases, the J end lost 1 base, and 8 bases lay between the germline ends. This CDR3 contains 14 residues. The V gene's germline CDR1 is KGHDR and CDR2 SFDVKD.

The chain couples TRBV11-2 to TRBJ1-1, with a weak D call TRBD1 (6 bases). V was pared by 5 bases and J by 2 bases, with 12 bases between. Looked up from germline, CDR1 is SGHAT and CDR2 is FQNNGV. This CDR3 is 14 amino acids long. CDR3 DNA sequence: TGTGCCAGCAGCCCTGGGGGCAGAAACACTGAAGCTTTCTTT. Its protein product is CASSPGGRNTEAFF.

CDR3 coding DNA: TGCGCCAGCAGGATTGGACAGGGTCTTTTGGTTGCGCAGTATTTT. This translates into CASRIGQGLLVAQYF. The chain couples TRBV5-1 to TRBJ2-3; TRBD1 agrees at 8 bases. This CDR3 contains 15 residues. Per the germline V gene, CDR1 is SGHRS and CDR2 is YFSETQ. J gave up 10 bases and V 5 bases, and 15 bases lay outside the gene matches.

This rearrangement joins TRBV15 to TRBJ2-2; the D gene is possibly TRBD1 (6 bases). The CDR3 totals 15 residues. Trimming shortened V by 1 base and J by 6 bases, and 12 bases separated the two germline ends. Germline V gene sequence: CDR1 LNHNV, CDR2 YYDKDF (reference sequence). This chain's CDR3 is CATSRGTGMSGELFF. The DNA for the CDR3 is TGTGCCACCAGCAGAGGAACAGGGATGTCCGGGGAGCTGTTTTTT.

CDR3 amino acids: CATSTSGGVSSYNEQFF. CDR3 nucleotides: TGTGCCACGTCGACTAGCGGGGGCGTTAGCTCCTACAATGAGCAGTTCTTC. The V call is TRBV24-1, the J call TRBJ2-1; 12 bases fit TRBD2. Germline CDR1 reads KGHDR; CDR2 reads SFDVKD. V trimming: 10 bases; J trimming: 0 bases; junction bases outside the gene matches: 9. The CDR3 loop spans 17 amino acids.

The genes are TRBV6-5 and TRBJ2-7, with TRBD1 matching over 7 bases. The germline V gene encodes CDR1 MNHEY and CDR2 SVGAGI. The ends lost 10 bases at V and 4 bases at J; junction bases unmatched: 4. The CDR3 is 11 amino acids. For the CDR3, the DNA is TGTGCCATCCACAGGGGTTACGAGCAGTACTTC. It yields the protein CAIHRGYEQYF.

V usage is TRBV5-5 and J usage is TRBJ1-5; 11 nucleotides line up with TRBD1. This CDR3 is 16 amino acids long. J lost 1 base, V lost 4 bases, and 4 bases had no gene match. CDR1 is SGHKS, CDR2 YYEKEE, per germline (reference sequence). CDR3 DNA sequence: TGTGCCAGCAGCGGACAGGGGGCGGGGAGCAATCAGCCCCAGCATTTT. Translating it yields CASSGQGAGSNQPQHF. The variable domain in full, completed from reference TRBV5-5 and TRBJ1-5, reads DAGVTQSPTHLIKTRGQQVTLRCSPISGHKSVSWYQQVLGQGPQFIFQYYEKEERGRGNFPDRFSARQFPNYSSELNVNALLLGDSALYLCASSGQGAGSNQPQHFGDGTRLSIL.

V and J are TRBV7-9 and TRBJ1-1; D gene ambiguous. The CDR3 runs to 12 residues. CDR1 is SEHNR and CDR2 is FQNEAQ in the germline V gene (reference sequence). Trimming took 8 bases from V and 8 from J, leaving 15 bases between them. The CDR3 is CASAARRGEAFF. CDR3 nucleotide sequence: TGTGCCAGCGCGGCAAGGAGAGGGGAAGCTTTCTTT.

This chain links TRBV7-9 with TRBJ2-3, with a possible D match to TRBD2 (5 bases). Germline loops: CDR1 SEHNR, CDR2 FQNEAQ (reference sequence). The V end lost 5 bases, the J end lost 2 bases, and 14 bases lay between the germline ends. The CDR3 contains 15 residues. CDR3 amino acids: CASSASGISTDTQYF. The CDR3 coding sequence is TGTGCCAGCAGCGCGTCGGGAATTTCCACAGATACGCAGTATTTT.